This record concerns one TCR beta chain sequence. The data were obtained in a study of post-analysis software for immune sequencing data. Study-wide context: The study covered relapsing-remitting, secondary progressive and progressive-relapsing courses of multiple sclerosis.

Tagging with unique molecular identifiers was a feature of the TCR beta cDNA libraries. A single record per CDR3 protein comes from TCRdb applying MiXCR to the PCR reads. This sample has 600,000 to 700,000 distinct CDR3 sequences, with 55% to 60% found just once. The clonotype was recovered from a girl under 10 years old with multiple sclerosis. Sequencing used blood.

This CDR3 reads CSVGGAHTDTQYF. CDR3 DNA sequence: TGCAGTGTCGGGGGGGCGCACACAGATACGCAGTATTTT. V usage is TRBV20-1 and J usage is TRBJ2-3; 8 bases fit TRBD2. CDR3 length: 13 amino acids. The germline gives CDR1 DFQATT, CDR2 SNEGSKA (reference sequence). V gave up 7 bases and J gave up 2 bases; unmatched junction bases: 5.